One T cell receptor beta chain is described in this entry. Antigen specificity is unknown. Diagnosis of hyperthyroidism was new in patients aged 18 to 65, and its duration was under 2 months. It was RNA transcripts that yielded the amplified TCR beta CDR3 regions. A set of HTBI primers served as the primers for a first-round RT-PCR of the TCR CDR3. TCRdb reanalysed the multiplex PCR reads using MiXCR and keeps one entry per CDR3 protein. This sample yields approximately 600,000 distinct CDR3 sequences, of which 15% to 20% are seen a single time; approximately 3.8% belongs to the top ten. With 2 bases removed from V and 8 bases from J, the gap between germline ends came to 15 bases. The CDR3 has 14 amino acids. The data belong to a study of T cells in Graves' hyperthyroidism and ophthalmopathy. Study-wide points: Researchers found most expanded thyroid clonotypes above 0.001 in blood as well. Ophthalmopathy, as predicted by the model, came a median 6.5 months after the prediction. Separation of ophthalmopathy from stable hyperthyroidism was achieved by a 13 V-J model.

The chain is built from TRBV12-3 or TRBV12-4 and TRBJ1-2; D possibly corresponds to TRBD1 (5 bases). Sequencing was carried out using blood. The sequence was collected from a woman aged 30 to 39 with Graves' hyperthyroidism. The CDR3 is CASSLRQTTGGYTF. CDR3 DNA sequence: TGTGCCAGCAGTTTAAGACAGACAACTGGGGGCTACACCTTC.